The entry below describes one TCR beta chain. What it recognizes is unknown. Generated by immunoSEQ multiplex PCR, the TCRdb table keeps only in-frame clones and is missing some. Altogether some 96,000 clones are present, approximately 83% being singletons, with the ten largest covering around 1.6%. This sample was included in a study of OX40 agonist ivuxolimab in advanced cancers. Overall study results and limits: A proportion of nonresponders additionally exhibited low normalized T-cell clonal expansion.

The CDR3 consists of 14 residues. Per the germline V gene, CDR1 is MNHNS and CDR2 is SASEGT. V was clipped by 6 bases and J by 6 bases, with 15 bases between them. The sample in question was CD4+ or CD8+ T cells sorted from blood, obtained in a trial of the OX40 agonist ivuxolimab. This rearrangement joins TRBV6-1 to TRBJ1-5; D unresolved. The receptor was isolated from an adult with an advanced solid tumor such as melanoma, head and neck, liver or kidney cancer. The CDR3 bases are TGTGCCAGCAGGCCCACCTACTGGGGTCAGCCCCAGCATTTT. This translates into CASRPTYWGQPQHF.